What follows is one T cell receptor beta chain and its context. Its antigen is currently unknown. Relapse after autologous stem cell transplantation occurred in every patient, and brentuximab vedotin exposure varied. There are 13 residues in the CDR3. Trimming shortened V by 6 bases and J by 4 bases, and 9 bases separated the two germline ends. Germline V gene lookup returns CDR1 SNHLY and CDR2 FYNNEI. The record originates from a study of PD-1 blockade in classical Hodgkin lymphoma. Study conclusions and caveats: The repertoire differences lack a defined cause, possibly disease activity or prior therapy.

Method: immunoSEQ multiplex PCR; TCRdb's copy keeps in-frame clones and lacks some. The table has under 95,000 clones, just over 90% seen once; the top ten hold approximately 8.1%. The rearrangement uses TRBV2 and TRBJ2-2; the D is unclear. The source is a human donor with classical Hodgkin lymphoma. Sequences were derived from peripheral blood mononuclear cells (PBMCs), sampled at baseline. Here the CDR3 reads CASRDKLTGELFF. CDR3 in DNA: TGTGCCAGCAGAGACAAGCTCACCGGGGAGCTGTTTTTT.